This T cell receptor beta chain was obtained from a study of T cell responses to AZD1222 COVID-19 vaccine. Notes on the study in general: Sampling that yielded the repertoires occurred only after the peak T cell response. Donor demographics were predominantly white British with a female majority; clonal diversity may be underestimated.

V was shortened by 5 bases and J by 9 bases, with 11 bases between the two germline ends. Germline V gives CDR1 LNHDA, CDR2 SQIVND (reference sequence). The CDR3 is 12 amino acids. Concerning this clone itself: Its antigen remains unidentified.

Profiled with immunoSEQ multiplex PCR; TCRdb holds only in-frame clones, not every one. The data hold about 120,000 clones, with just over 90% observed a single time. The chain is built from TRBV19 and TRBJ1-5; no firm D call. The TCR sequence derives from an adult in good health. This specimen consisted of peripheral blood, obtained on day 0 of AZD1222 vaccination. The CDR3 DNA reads TGTGCCAGTAGTGAGGCTATTTGGCCCCAGCATTTT. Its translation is CASSEAIWPQHF.